The entry below gives a single T cell receptor beta chain sequence along with its context. Its cognate antigen is unknown. V trimming: 6 bases; J trimming: 6 bases; junction bases outside the gene matches: 2. The CDR3 consists of 12 residues. Per the germline V gene, CDR1 is MNHEY and CDR2 is SVGAGI. This record comes from a study of cytomegalovirus exposure and HLA in healthy donors. Study outcomes and limitations: With later analysis, a missense DCLRE1C variant became linked to TCR beta V- and J-gene trimming.

Primers for the PCR totalled 60 Vbeta and 13 Jbeta. Sequencing was performed with immunoSEQ multiplex PCR; in TCRdb, only in-frame clones are kept and a portion is missing. The data contain fewer than 250,000 clones, about 81% of them singletons. J is TRBJ2-7 and V is TRBV6-5; TRBD1 matches 10 bases. The sample was PBMCs. This TCR was recovered from a man aged 18 to 30 in good health and CMV-seronegative. CDR3: CASRGQGGEQYF. Here the CDR3 DNA reads TGTGCCAGCAGAGGACAGGGGGGCGAGCAGTACTTC.